This entry describes one TCR beta chain. This sample is drawn from a study of OX40 agonist ivuxolimab in advanced cancers. Sequenced by immunoSEQ multiplex PCR; TCRdb stores in-frame clones only, minus some. The sample yields 60,000 to 90,000 clones, about 88% seen once. CDR3 length equals 15 residues. Germline V gene data show CDR1 as KGHSH and CDR2 as LQKENI. V dropped 3 bases and J dropped 1 base, with 12 bases sitting between them. The V and J genes are TRBV18 and TRBJ1-1; D perhaps matches TRBD1 (5 bases). Sequencing was performed on CD4+ or CD8+ T cells sorted from blood, taken in a trial of the OX40 agonist ivuxolimab. This TCR was recovered from an adult with an advanced solid tumor such as melanoma, head and neck, liver or kidney cancer. The CDR3 nucleotides read TGTGCCAGCTCACCGGCGGGACGGCAGAACACTGAAGCTTTCTTT. Translating gives CASSPAGRQNTEAFF.